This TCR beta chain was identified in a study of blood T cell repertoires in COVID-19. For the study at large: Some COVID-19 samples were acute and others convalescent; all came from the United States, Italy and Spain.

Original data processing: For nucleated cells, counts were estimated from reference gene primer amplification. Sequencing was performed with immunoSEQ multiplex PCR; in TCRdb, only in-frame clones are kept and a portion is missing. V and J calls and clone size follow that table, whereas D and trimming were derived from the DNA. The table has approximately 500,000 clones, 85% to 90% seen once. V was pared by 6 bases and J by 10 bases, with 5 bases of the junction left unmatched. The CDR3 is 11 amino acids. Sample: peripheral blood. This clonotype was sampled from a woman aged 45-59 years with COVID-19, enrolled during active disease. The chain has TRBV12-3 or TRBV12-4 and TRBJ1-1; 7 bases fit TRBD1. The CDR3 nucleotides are TGTGCCAGCAGCCTAGGGGGCAGAGCTTTCTTT. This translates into CASSLGGRAFF.